This TCR beta chain was captured in a study of blood T cell repertoires in COVID-19. The overall study: The samples span acute and convalescent COVID-19 from the United States, Italy and Spain. T cells, B-cell-depleted T cells, or PBMCs provided the cDNA or gDNA that served as material.

Trimming pared 3 bases from V and 2 bases from J, leaving 17 bases between. The germline V gene encodes CDR1 MDHEN and CDR2 SYDVKM. CDR3 length: 16 residues. TCRdb keeps only in-frame clones here, not all; method: immunoSEQ multiplex PCR. The data contain fewer than 120,000 clones, 76% of them singletons. The source material was peripheral blood. This receptor was taken from an elderly woman with acute or convalescent COVID-19. This chain uses TRBV28 with TRBJ2-7; TRBD2 is a possible D gene (6 bases). DNA of the CDR3: TGTGCCAGCAGTTTGTCCCCCCTAAGGGAGGCCTACGAGCAGTACTTC. Its translation is CASSLSPLREAYEQYF.